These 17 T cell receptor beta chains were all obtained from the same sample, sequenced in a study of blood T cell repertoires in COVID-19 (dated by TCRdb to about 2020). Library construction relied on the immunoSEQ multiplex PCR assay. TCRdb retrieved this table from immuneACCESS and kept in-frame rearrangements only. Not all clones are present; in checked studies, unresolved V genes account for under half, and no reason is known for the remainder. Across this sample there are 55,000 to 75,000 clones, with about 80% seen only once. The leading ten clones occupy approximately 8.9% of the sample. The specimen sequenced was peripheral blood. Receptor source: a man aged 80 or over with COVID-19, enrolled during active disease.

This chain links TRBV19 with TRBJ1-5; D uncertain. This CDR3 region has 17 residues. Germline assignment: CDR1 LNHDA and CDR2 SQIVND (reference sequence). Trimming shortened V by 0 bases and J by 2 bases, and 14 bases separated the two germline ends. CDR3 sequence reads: CASSIERASQGNQPQHF. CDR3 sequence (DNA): TGTGCCAGTAGTATAGAGAGGGCCAGCCAGGGCAATCAGCCCCAGCATTTT.

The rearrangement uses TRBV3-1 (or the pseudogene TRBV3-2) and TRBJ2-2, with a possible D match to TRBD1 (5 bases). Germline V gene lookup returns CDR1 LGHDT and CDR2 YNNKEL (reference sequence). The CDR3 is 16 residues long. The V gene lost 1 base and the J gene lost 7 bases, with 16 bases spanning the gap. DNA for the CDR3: TGTGCCAGCAGCCAAGTATTGGCCAGGGCAGGCGGGGAGCTGTTTTTT. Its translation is CASSQVLARAGGELFF.

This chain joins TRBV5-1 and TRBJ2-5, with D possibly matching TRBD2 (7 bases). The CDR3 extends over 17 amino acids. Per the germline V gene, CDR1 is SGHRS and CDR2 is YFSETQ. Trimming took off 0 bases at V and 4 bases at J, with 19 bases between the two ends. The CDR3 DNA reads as TGCGCCAGCAGCTTGGCCGGGGGGCAGGGAGGAGGAGAGACCCAGTACTTC. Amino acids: CASSLAGGQGGGETQYF.

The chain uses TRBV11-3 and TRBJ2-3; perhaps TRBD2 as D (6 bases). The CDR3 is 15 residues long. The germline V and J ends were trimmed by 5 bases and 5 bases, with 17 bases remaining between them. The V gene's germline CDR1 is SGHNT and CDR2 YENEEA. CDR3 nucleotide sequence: TGTGCCAGCAGCCCGCGGGGTTCCCGAATAGATACGCAGTATTTT. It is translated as CASSPRGSRIDTQYF.

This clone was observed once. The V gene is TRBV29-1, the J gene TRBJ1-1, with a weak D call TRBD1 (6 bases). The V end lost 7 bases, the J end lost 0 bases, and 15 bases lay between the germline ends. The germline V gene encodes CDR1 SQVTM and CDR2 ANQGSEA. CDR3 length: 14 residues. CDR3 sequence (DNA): TGCAGCGCCCGCACAGGGTTCATGAACACTGAAGCTTTCTTT. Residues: CSARTGFMNTEAFF.

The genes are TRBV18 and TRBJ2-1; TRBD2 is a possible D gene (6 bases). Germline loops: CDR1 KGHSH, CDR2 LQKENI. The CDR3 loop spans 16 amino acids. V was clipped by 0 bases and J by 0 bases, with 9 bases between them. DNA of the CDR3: TGTGCCAGCTCACCACCGGACTACCTCTCCTACAATGAGCAGTTCTTC. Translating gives CASSPPDYLSYNEQFF.

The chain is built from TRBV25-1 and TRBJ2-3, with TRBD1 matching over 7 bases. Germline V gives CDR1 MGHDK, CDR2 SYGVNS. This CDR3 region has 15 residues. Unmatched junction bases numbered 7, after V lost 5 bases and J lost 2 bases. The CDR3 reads CASSTAGQATDTQYF. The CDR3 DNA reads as TGTGCCAGCAGTACGGCTGGACAGGCCACAGATACGCAGTATTTT.

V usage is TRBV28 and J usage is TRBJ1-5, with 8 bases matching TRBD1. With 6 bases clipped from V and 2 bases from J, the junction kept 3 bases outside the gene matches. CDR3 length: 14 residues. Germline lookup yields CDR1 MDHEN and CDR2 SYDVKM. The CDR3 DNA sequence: TGTGCCAGCAGCCACAGGGGGGGCAATCAGCCCCAGCATTTT. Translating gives CASSHRGGNQPQHF.

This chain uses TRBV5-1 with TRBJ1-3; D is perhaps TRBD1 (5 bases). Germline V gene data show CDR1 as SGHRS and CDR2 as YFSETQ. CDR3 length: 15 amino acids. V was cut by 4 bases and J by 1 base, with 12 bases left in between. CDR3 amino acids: CASSAGDLSGNTIYF. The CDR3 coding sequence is TGCGCCAGCAGCGCGGGGGACCTTTCTGGAAACACCATATATTTT.

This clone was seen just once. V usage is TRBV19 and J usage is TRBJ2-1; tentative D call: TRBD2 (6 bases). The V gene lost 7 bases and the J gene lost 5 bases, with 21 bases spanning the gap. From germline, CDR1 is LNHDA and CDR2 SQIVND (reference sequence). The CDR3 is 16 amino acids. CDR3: CASTPNWGRQHNEQFF. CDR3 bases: TGTGCCAGTACCCCGAATTGGGGGAGGCAACACAATGAGCAGTTCTTC. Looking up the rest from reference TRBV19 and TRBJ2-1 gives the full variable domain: DGGITQSPKYLFRKEGQNVTLSCEQNLNHDAMYWYRQDPGQGLRLIYYSQIVNDFQKGDIAEGYSVSREKKESFPLTVTSAQKNPTAFYLCASTPNWGRQHNEQFFGPGTRLTVL.

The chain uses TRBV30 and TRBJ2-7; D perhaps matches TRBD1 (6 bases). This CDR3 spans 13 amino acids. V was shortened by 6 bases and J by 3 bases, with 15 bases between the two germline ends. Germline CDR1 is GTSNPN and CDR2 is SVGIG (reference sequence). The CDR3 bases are TGTGCCTGCGACACAGGGAAAAACTACGAGCAGTACTTC. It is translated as CACDTGKNYEQYF.

CDR3 in amino acids: CASKLSPGLAGGPYNEQFF. The CDR3 region has the DNA TGTGCCAGCAAACTCTCTCCGGGACTAGCGGGAGGCCCCTACAATGAGCAGTTCTTC. This sequence joins TRBV11-2 and TRBJ2-1; 15 positions match TRBD2. CDR3 length: 19 amino acids. The germline V gene has CDR1 SGHAT and CDR2 FQNNGV. The V and J ends lost 7 bases and 2 bases, in that order; junction bases with no gene match: 12.

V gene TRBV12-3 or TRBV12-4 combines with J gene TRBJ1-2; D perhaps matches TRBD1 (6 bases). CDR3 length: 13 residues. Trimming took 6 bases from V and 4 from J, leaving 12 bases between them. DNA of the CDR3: TGTGCCAGCAGCCCTGGGGGCGCCTATGGCTACACCTTC. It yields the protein CASSPGGAYGYTF.

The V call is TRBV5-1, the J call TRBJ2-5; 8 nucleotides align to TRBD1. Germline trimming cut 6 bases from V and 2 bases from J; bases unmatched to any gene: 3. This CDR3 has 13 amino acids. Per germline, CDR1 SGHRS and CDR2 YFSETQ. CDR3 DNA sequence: TGCGCCAGCACGGACAGGGAGCAAGAGACCCAGTACTTC. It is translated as CASTDREQETQYF.

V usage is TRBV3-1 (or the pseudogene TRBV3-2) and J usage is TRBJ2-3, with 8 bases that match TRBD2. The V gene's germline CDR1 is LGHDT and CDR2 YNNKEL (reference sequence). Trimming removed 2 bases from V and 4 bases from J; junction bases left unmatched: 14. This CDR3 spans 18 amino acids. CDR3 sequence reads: CASSQPTDRTSRSDTQYF. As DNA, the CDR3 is TGTGCCAGCAGCCAACCTACCGACAGGACTAGCCGCTCAGATACGCAGTATTTT.

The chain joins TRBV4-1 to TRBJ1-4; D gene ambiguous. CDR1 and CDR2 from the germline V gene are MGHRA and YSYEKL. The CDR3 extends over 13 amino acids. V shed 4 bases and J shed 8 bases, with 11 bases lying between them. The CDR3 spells CASSRLPGEKLFF. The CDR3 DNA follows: TGCGCCAGCAGCCGCCTCCCGGGGGAAAAACTGTTTTTT.

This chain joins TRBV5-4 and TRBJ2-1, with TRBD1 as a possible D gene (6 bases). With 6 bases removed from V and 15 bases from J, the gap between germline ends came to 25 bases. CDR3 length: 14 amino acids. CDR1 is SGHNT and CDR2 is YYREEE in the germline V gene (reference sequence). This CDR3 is CASTRDRSSVTAFF. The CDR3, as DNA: TGTGCCAGCACCAGAGACAGGTCCTCTGTAACTGCGTTCTTC.